Listed below are T cell receptor beta chains from one sample, sequenced in a study of HIV-infected children after antiretroviral therapy interruption. TCRdb processed the 3' RACE reads anew with MiXCR; each CDR3 protein has one entry. The sample holds more than 85,000 distinct CDR3 sequences; 6.9% are singletons and the top ten take about 1.1%. Specimen: CD45RA+ CD4+ T cells from PBMCs, pooled from several time points, collected from a donor given antiretroviral therapy, either interrupted or continuous. These receptors were collected from a pool of human donors with HIV. The CDR3 runs from the conserved cysteine through the conserved F or W. D genes are given only for firm matches. Clone sizes are given selectively: once, few, many, or a class where the clone is expanded.

abundance: many
j_gene: TRBJ2-1
v_gene: TRBV19
d_gene: -
CDR3aa: CASTIGLRDNEQFF
CDR3nt: TGTGCCAGTACAATCGGCTTGAGGGACAATGAGCAGTTCTTC

abundance: -
j_gene: TRBJ2-2
v_gene: TRBV7-2
d_gene: -
CDR3aa: CASSGQNTGELFF
CDR3nt: TGTGCCAGCAGCGGCCAAAACACCGGGGAGCTGTTTTTT

abundance: many
j_gene: TRBJ2-1
v_gene: TRBV19
d_gene: -
CDR3aa: CASSIDPPDSSSYNEQFF
CDR3nt: TGTGCCAGTAGTATAGATCCCCCAGATTCAAGCTCCTACAATGAGCAGTTCTTC

abundance: few
j_gene: TRBJ2-7
v_gene: TRBV5-1
d_gene: TRBD2
CDR3aa: CASSTGTSGGYEQYF
CDR3nt: TGCGCCAGCAGCACTGGGACTAGCGGGGGTTACGAGCAGTACTTC

abundance: many
j_gene: TRBJ1-4
v_gene: TRBV15
d_gene: -
CDR3aa: CATSLDYGQRNEKLFF
CDR3nt: TGTGCCACCAGTCTCGATTACGGACAGCGTAATGAAAAACTGTTTTTT

abundance: -
j_gene: TRBJ2-7
v_gene: TRBV21-1
d_gene: -
CDR3aa: CANSGRRCREQYF
CDR3nt: TGTGCCAACAGCGGACGTCGTTGTCGGGAGCAGTACTTC

abundance: many
j_gene: TRBJ2-7
v_gene: TRBV3-1
d_gene: -
CDR3aa: CASSTALRQGGTYEQYF
CDR3nt: TGTGCCAGCAGCACAGCCCTCAGACAGGGAGGCACCTACGAGCAGTACTTC

abundance: -
j_gene: TRBJ2-2
v_gene: TRBV28
d_gene: -
CDR3aa: CASRSIQGTGELFF
CDR3nt: TGTGCCAGCAGATCCATTCAGGGGACCGGGGAGCTGTTTTTT

abundance: many
j_gene: TRBJ2-3
v_gene: TRBV5-1
d_gene: -
CDR3aa: CASSQPGDTQYF
CDR3nt: TGCGCCAGCAGTCAACCGGGGGATACGCAGTATTTT

abundance: many
j_gene: TRBJ2-1
v_gene: TRBV5-1
d_gene: -
CDR3aa: CASSLVDSRNEQFF
CDR3nt: TGCGCCAGCAGCTTGGTGGACAGTCGAAATGAGCAGTTCTTC

abundance: many
j_gene: TRBJ2-7
v_gene: TRBV6-2/TRBV6-3
d_gene: -
CDR3aa: CASSVSGTRYEQYF
CDR3nt: TGTGCCAGCAGCGTCTCCGGGACAAGGTACGAGCAGTACTTC

abundance: -
j_gene: TRBJ1-2
v_gene: TRBV29-1
d_gene: -
CDR3aa: CSVEDDLATRGYTF
CDR3nt: TGCAGCGTTGAAGATGATTTGGCAACGAGGGGCTACACCTTC

abundance: many
j_gene: TRBJ2-5
v_gene: TRBV7-2
d_gene: TRBD2
CDR3aa: CASSLSSGRGETQYF
CDR3nt: TGTGCCAGCAGTCTCTCTAGCGGGAGAGGGGAGACCCAGTACTTC

abundance: -
j_gene: TRBJ2-1
v_gene: TRBV9
d_gene: -
CDR3aa: CASSVESAPYNEQFF
CDR3nt: TGTGCCAGCAGCGTAGAGTCGGCCCCCTACAATGAGCAGTTCTTC

abundance: many
j_gene: TRBJ2-6
v_gene: TRBV12-3/TRBV12-4
d_gene: -
CDR3aa: CASSFGLSSGANVLTF
CDR3nt: TGTGCCAGCAGCTTTGGACTGTCCTCTGGGGCCAACGTCCTGACTTTC

abundance: many
j_gene: TRBJ2-5
v_gene: TRBV9
d_gene: TRBD2
CDR3aa: CASSVDISGLAGGNGETQYF
CDR3nt: TGTGCCAGCAGCGTTGATATCTCGGGACTAGCGGGGGGTAATGGAGAGACCCAGTACTTC

abundance: many
j_gene: TRBJ2-5
v_gene: TRBV7-9
d_gene: -
CDR3aa: CASSLLSPRDKNFQETQYF
CDR3nt: TGTGCCAGCAGCTTACTCTCTCCCAGGGACAAGAATTTCCAAGAGACCCAGTACTTC

abundance: many
j_gene: TRBJ2-2
v_gene: TRBV5-1
d_gene: -
CDR3aa: CASSLERSNTGELFF
CDR3nt: TGCGCCAGCAGCTTGGAACGGTCGAACACCGGGGAGCTGTTTTTT

abundance: many
j_gene: TRBJ2-1
v_gene: TRBV27
d_gene: -
CDR3aa: CASSLSGVAGHSYNEQFF
CDR3nt: TGTGCCAGCAGTTTATCGGGAGTTGCGGGACACTCATACAATGAGCAGTTCTTC

abundance: many
j_gene: TRBJ1-3
v_gene: TRBV30
d_gene: TRBD1
CDR3aa: CAWSVRRGPGNTIYF
CDR3nt: TGTGCCTGGAGTGTACGCAGGGGGCCTGGAAACACCATATATTTT

abundance: many
j_gene: TRBJ2-6
v_gene: TRBV12-3/TRBV12-4
d_gene: TRBD2
CDR3aa: CASSLERGASGANVLTF
CDR3nt: TGTGCCAGCAGTCTGGAGCGGGGAGCCTCTGGGGCCAACGTCCTGACTTTC

abundance: many
j_gene: TRBJ2-1
v_gene: TRBV4-3
d_gene: TRBD2
CDR3aa: CASSQVLGLARNEQFF
CDR3nt: TGCGCCAGCAGCCAAGTCCTGGGACTAGCACGGAATGAGCAGTTCTTC

abundance: many
j_gene: TRBJ2-2
v_gene: TRBV6-6
d_gene: TRBD1
CDR3aa: CASSSLRTGNTGELFF
CDR3nt: TGTGCCAGCAGTTCTTTAAGGACAGGGAACACCGGGGAGCTGTTTTTT

abundance: many
j_gene: TRBJ1-2
v_gene: TRBV12-3/TRBV12-4
d_gene: -
CDR3aa: CASSPGTFTPVF
CDR3nt: TGTGCCAGCAGCCCAGGGACCTTCACACCAGTCTTC

abundance: -
j_gene: TRBJ2-1
v_gene: TRBV6-4
d_gene: -
CDR3aa: CASSVGASSYNEQFF
CDR3nt: TGTGCCAGCAGTGTTGGGGCTAGCTCCTACAATGAGCAGTTCTTC

abundance: many
j_gene: TRBJ1-3
v_gene: TRBV6-5
d_gene: -
CDR3aa: CASSSILSGNTIYF
CDR3nt: TGTGCCAGCAGCTCGATCCTCTCTGGAAACACCATATATTTT

abundance: few
j_gene: TRBJ2-7
v_gene: TRBV27
d_gene: -
CDR3aa: CASSLSPQGRWYF
CDR3nt: TGTGCCAGCAGTTTATCCCCCCAGGGCCGTTGGTACTTC

abundance: few
j_gene: TRBJ1-4
v_gene: TRBV19
d_gene: -
CDR3aa: CASSPQGSANEKLFF
CDR3nt: TGTGCCAGTAGTCCTCAGGGTTCGGCTAATGAAAAACTGTTTTTT

abundance: -
j_gene: TRBJ2-2
v_gene: TRBV7-3
d_gene: TRBD2
CDR3aa: CASSLRTSNTGELFF
CDR3nt: TGTGCCAGCAGCCTAAGGACTAGCAACACCGGGGAGCTGTTTTTT

abundance: -
j_gene: TRBJ1-4
v_gene: TRBV29-1
d_gene: -
CDR3aa: CSAKGQGGEKLFF
CDR3nt: TGCAGCGCCAAAGGGCAGGGTGGAGAAAAACTGTTTTTT

abundance: few
j_gene: TRBJ2-1
v_gene: TRBV12-3/TRBV12-4
d_gene: -
CDR3aa: CASSNYNEQFF
CDR3nt: TGTGCCAGCAGCAACTACAATGAGCAGTTCTTC

abundance: few
j_gene: TRBJ2-5
v_gene: TRBV23-1
d_gene: -
CDR3aa: CASSPGLGEDTQYF
CDR3nt: TGTGCCAGCAGTCCGGGACTGGGGGAAGACACCCAGTACTTT

abundance: -
j_gene: TRBJ2-7
v_gene: TRBV10-3
d_gene: TRBD1
CDR3aa: CATRLWDRSYEQYF
CDR3nt: TGTGCCACCCGCCTATGGGACAGATCCTACGAGCAGTACTTC

abundance: many
j_gene: TRBJ1-5
v_gene: TRBV6-1
d_gene: -
CDR3aa: CASSEILADQPQHF
CDR3nt: TGTGCCAGCAGTGAAATCCTAGCGGATCAGCCCCAGCATTTT

abundance: -
j_gene: TRBJ2-1
v_gene: TRBV7-9
d_gene: -
CDR3aa: CASSLPDSHSYNEQFF
CDR3nt: TGTGCCAGCAGCTTACCCGACAGTCACTCCTACAATGAGCAGTTCTTC

abundance: -
j_gene: TRBJ2-7
v_gene: TRBV5-4
d_gene: TRBD1
CDR3aa: CASSSGPGQRNYEQYF
CDR3nt: TGTGCCAGCAGCTCTGGACCGGGACAGCGAAACTACGAGCAGTACTTC

abundance: many
j_gene: TRBJ2-1
v_gene: TRBV7-2
d_gene: -
CDR3aa: CASSLGGAGEQFF
CDR3nt: TGTGCCAGCAGCCTAGGGGGTGCGGGTGAGCAGTTCTTC

abundance: many
j_gene: TRBJ2-4
v_gene: TRBV4-1
d_gene: -
CDR3aa: CASSQGAAGITKNIQYF
CDR3nt: TGCGCCAGCAGCCAAGGAGCGGCTGGGATAACCAAAAACATTCAGTACTTC

abundance: -
j_gene: TRBJ2-7
v_gene: TRBV6-6
d_gene: TRBD1
CDR3aa: CASRPGQISEQYF
CDR3nt: TGTGCCAGCAGACCGGGACAGATATCTGAGCAGTACTTC

abundance: few
j_gene: TRBJ2-3
v_gene: TRBV11-2
d_gene: -
CDR3aa: CASSLDRGGYWGRTDTQYF
CDR3nt: TGTGCCAGCAGCTTAGACCGAGGGGGATACTGGGGACGCACAGATACGCAGTATTTT

abundance: many
j_gene: TRBJ2-7
v_gene: TRBV20-1
d_gene: TRBD1
CDR3aa: CSARQRTGKEYEQYF
CDR3nt: TGCAGTGCTAGACAAAGGACAGGGAAGGAGTACGAGCAGTACTTC

abundance: -
j_gene: TRBJ1-2
v_gene: TRBV14
d_gene: -
CDR3aa: CASSQDHTYGYTF
CDR3nt: TGTGCCAGCAGCCAAGATCACACCTATGGCTACACCTTC

abundance: many
j_gene: TRBJ2-1
v_gene: TRBV29-1
d_gene: -
CDR3aa: CSVGSRGASSYNEQFF
CDR3nt: TGCAGCGTTGGGTCTCGGGGGGCGTCGTCCTACAATGAGCAGTTCTTC

abundance: many
j_gene: TRBJ1-5
v_gene: TRBV2
d_gene: -
CDR3aa: CASRVIAGGNQPQHF
CDR3nt: TGTGCCAGTCGAGTGATTGCGGGGGGGAATCAGCCCCAGCATTTT

abundance: few
j_gene: TRBJ1-1
v_gene: TRBV6-5
d_gene: -
CDR3aa: CASSGLPGTEAFF
CDR3nt: TGTGCCAGCAGCGGGCTGCCGGGCACTGAAGCTTTCTTT